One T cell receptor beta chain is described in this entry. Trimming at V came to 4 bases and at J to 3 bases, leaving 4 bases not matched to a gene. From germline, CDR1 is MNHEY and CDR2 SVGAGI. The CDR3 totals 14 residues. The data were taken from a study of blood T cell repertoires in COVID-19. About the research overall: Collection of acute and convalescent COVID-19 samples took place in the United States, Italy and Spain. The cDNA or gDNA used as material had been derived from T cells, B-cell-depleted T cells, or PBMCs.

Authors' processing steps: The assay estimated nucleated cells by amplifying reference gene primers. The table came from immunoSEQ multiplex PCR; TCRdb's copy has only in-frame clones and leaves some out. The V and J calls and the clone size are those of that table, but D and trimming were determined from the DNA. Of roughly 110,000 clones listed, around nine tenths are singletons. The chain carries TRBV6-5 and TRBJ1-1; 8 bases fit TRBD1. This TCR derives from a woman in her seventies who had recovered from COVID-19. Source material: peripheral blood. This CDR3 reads CASSFGQGYTEAFF. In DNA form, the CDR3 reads TGTGCCAGCAGTTTCGGACAGGGCTACACTGAAGCTTTCTTT.